This is a list of T cell receptor beta chains from one sample in a study of identical twins. In TCRdb, the 5' RACE reads were re-called with MiXCR into one record per CDR3 protein. Altogether about 520,000 distinct CDR3 sequences are present, around 20% being singletons, with the ten largest covering 0.75% to 0.95%. In addition, the sample was reused for a study of T cells expressing NK-cell markers.

Input material: CD4+ T cells sorted from blood. These receptors all come from a woman in her late teens or twenties in good health. Both conserved end residues are part of each CDR3. Each record gives: clone size, D gene, J gene, CDR3 length, V gene, CDR3 protein, CDR3 DNA. The D gene is left open where the match is weak. Clone sizes are given selectively: once, few, many, or a class where the clone is expanded.

-	-	TRBJ1-1	13	TRBV7-9	CASSAGESTEAFF	TGTGCCAGCAGCGCTGGGGAAAGTACTGAAGCTTTCTTT
-	TRBD2	TRBJ2-3	19	TRBV24-1	CATSDLRRGESTSTDTQYF	TGTGCCACCAGTGATTTACGACGGGGGGAATCAACTAGCACAGATACGCAGTATTTT
few	-	TRBJ1-1	15	TRBV20-1	CSARDPSGKNTEAFF	TGCAGTGCTAGAGATCCCTCTGGTAAGAACACTGAAGCTTTCTTT
few	-	TRBJ2-7	11	TRBV20-1	CSAIRGDEQYF	TGCAGTGCTATCAGGGGGGACGAGCAGTACTTC
-	TRBD2	TRBJ2-7	16	TRBV5-1	CASSYLAGGPLDEQYF	TGCGCCAGCAGCTATCTAGCGGGAGGGCCGCTGGACGAGCAGTACTTC
-	-	TRBJ2-3	14	TRBV6-5	CASSYSSSGYTQYF	TGTGCCAGCAGTTACTCCTCCTCCGGATATACGCAGTATTTT
many	-	TRBJ1-2	14	TRBV7-8	CASSLGGTAYGYTF	TGTGCCAGCAGCTTAGGGGGGACGGCTTATGGCTACACCTTC
-	-	TRBJ2-5	12	TRBV9	CASSVAQETQYF	TGTGCCAGCAGCGTAGCTCAAGAGACCCAGTACTTC
few	TRBD2	TRBJ2-1	14	TRBV10-3	CAINGLAGNNEQFF	TGTGCCATCAACGGACTAGCGGGAAACAATGAGCAGTTCTTC
few	-	TRBJ1-2	12	TRBV7-9	CASSVGTGRYTF	TGTGCCAGCAGCGTCGGGACCGGGAGGTACACCTTC
-	-	TRBJ2-5	14	TRBV5-1	CASSTGGRQETQYF	TGCGCCAGCAGTACCGGGGGCCGCCAAGAGACCCAGTACTTC
few	-	TRBJ2-1	12	TRBV20-1	CSARGREYEQFF	TGCAGTGCTAGGGGCAGGGAATATGAGCAGTTCTTC
-	TRBD2	TRBJ2-1	17	TRBV7-9	CARGPGRTSGRGDEQFF	TGTGCCAGGGGCCCCGGGCGGACTAGCGGGAGAGGCGATGAGCAGTTCTTC
-	-	TRBJ2-3	15	TRBV20-1	CSARDSRWGTDTQYF	TGCAGTGCTAGAGATTCGCGATGGGGCACAGATACGCAGTATTTT
many	-	TRBJ2-5	13	TRBV20-1	CSAGRGNQETQYF	TGCAGTGCCGGTCGGGGGAATCAAGAGACCCAGTACTTC
few	TRBD2	TRBJ2-2	15	TRBV12-3/TRBV12-4	CASRRLAGATGELFF	TGTGCCAGCAGGCGGCTAGCGGGAGCCACCGGGGAGCTGTTTTTT
many	TRBD2	TRBJ2-1	15	TRBV7-6	CASSLVGTRGNEQFF	TGTGCCAGCAGCTTAGTTGGGACTAGGGGGAATGAGCAGTTCTTC
few	-	TRBJ1-6	14	TRBV27	CASSSSVLGSPLHF	TGTGCCAGCAGTTCGTCCGTTCTCGGGTCACCCCTCCACTTT
-	TRBD1	TRBJ2-1	14	TRBV2	CASRETGGVYEQFF	TGTGCCAGCAGGGAGACAGGGGGCGTGTATGAGCAGTTCTTC
few	-	TRBJ1-4	16	TRBV12-3/TRBV12-4	CASSNLLPATNEKLFF	TGTGCCAGCAGTAATCTACTCCCCGCAACTAATGAAAAACTGTTTTTT
-	-	TRBJ2-3	16	TRBV9	CASSVVGTTSTDTQYF	TGTGCCAGCAGCGTAGTAGGGACAACTAGCACAGATACGCAGTATTTT
few	TRBD2	TRBJ2-7	15	TRBV6-2/TRBV6-3	CASSSPSGRPYEQYF	TGTGCCAGCAGTTCTCCTAGCGGGAGACCCTACGAGCAGTACTTC
many	-	TRBJ2-5	13	TRBV7-2	CASSLLARETQYF	TGTGCCAGCAGCTTACTAGCTCGAGAGACCCAGTACTTC
few	TRBD1	TRBJ2-1	15	TRBV7-3	CASSLVGGAYNEQFF	TGTGCCAGCAGCTTAGTAGGGGGCGCCTACAATGAGCAGTTCTTC
-	TRBD1	TRBJ2-7	14	TRBV12-3/TRBV12-4	CASQRITGAYEQYF	TGTGCCAGCCAAAGAATTACAGGGGCCTACGAGCAGTACTTC